This record concerns one T cell receptor beta chain sequence. The antigen remains undetermined. These data are taken from a study of T cells in localized non-small cell lung cancer. Findings of the study overall: Adjacent uninvolved lung had the highest clonality, suggesting focused antigen responses.

TCRdb's table, derived via immunoSEQ multiplex PCR, lists solely in-frame clones and lacks some. The sample records roughly 61,000 clones, roughly 80% being singletons. The CDR3 extends over 17 amino acids. Germline V gene sequence: CDR1 LNHDA, CDR2 SQIVND (reference sequence). Germline trimming cut 4 bases from V and 4 bases from J; bases unmatched to any gene: 13. The specimen was PBMCs, collected before any cancer treatment. The V and J genes are TRBV19 and TRBJ1-1, with 9 nucleotides matching TRBD1. This TCR was recovered from a man between 40 and 75 years old with stage II lung adenocarcinoma. The DNA of the CDR3 is TGTGCCAGTAGTAGGGTGGGACAGGGAAAAGGGACCACTGAAGCTTTCTTT. Amino acids: CASSRVGQGKGTTEAFF. Variable domain in full (rest from reference TRBV19 and TRBJ1-1): DGGITQSPKYLFRKEGQNVTLSCEQNLNHDAMYWYRQDPGQGLRLIYYSQIVNDFQKGDIAEGYSVSREKKESFPLTVTSAQKNPTAFYLCASSRVGQGKGTTEAFFGQGTRLTVV.